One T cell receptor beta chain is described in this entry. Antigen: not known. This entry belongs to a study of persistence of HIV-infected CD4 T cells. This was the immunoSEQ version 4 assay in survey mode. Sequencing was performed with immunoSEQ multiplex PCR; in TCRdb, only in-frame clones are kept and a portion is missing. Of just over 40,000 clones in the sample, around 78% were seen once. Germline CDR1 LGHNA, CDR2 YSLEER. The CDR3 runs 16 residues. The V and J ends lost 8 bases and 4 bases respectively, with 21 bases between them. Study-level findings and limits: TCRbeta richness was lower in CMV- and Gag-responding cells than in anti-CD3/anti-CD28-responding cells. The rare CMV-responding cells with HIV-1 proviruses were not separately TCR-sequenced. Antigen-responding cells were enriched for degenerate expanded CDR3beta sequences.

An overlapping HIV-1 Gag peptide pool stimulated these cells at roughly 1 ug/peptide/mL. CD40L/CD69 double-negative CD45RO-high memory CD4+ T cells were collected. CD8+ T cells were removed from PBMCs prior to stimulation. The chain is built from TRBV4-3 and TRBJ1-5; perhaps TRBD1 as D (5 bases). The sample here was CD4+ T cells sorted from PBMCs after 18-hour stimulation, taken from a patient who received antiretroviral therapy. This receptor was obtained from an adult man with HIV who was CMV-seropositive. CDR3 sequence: CASGGYGDGKNQPQHF. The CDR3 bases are TGCGCCAGCGGGGGGTACGGGGACGGAAAAAATCAGCCCCAGCATTTT.